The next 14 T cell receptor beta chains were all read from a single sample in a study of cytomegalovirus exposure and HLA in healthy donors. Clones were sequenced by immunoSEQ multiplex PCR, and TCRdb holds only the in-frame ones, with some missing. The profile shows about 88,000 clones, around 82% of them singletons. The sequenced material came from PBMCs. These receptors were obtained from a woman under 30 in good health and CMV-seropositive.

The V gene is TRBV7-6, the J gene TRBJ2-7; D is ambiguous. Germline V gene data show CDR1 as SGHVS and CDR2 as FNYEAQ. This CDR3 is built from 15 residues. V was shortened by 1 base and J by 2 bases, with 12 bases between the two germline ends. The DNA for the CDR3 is TGTGCCAGCAGCTTAGAGGCGGCAAACCCCTACGAGCAGTACTTC. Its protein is CASSLEAANPYEQYF.

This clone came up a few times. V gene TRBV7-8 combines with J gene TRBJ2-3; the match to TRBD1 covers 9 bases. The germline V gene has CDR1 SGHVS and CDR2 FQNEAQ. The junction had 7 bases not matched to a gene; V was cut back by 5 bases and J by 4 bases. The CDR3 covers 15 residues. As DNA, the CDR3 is TGTGCCAGCAGCCAGCCGGGACAGGGACCAGATACGCAGTATTTT. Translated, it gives CASSQPGQGPDTQYF.

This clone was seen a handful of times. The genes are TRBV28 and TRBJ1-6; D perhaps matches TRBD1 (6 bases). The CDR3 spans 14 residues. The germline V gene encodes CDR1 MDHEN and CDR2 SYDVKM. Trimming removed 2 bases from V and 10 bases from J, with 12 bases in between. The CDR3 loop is CASSLMGGRSPLHF. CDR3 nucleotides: TGTGCCAGCAGTTTAATGGGGGGGCGGTCACCCCTCCACTTT.

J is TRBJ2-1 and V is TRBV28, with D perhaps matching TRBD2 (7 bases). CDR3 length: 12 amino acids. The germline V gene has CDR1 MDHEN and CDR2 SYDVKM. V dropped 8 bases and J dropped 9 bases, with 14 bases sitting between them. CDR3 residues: CASGGAFGEQFF. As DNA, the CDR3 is TGTGCCAGCGGGGGGGCATTCGGTGAGCAGTTCTTC. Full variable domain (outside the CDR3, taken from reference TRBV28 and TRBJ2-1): DVKVTQSSRYLVKRTGEKVFLECVQDMDHENMFWYRQDPGLGLRLIYFSYDVKMKEKGDIPEGYSVSREKKERFSLILESASTNQTSMYLCASGGAFGEQFFGPGTRLTVL.

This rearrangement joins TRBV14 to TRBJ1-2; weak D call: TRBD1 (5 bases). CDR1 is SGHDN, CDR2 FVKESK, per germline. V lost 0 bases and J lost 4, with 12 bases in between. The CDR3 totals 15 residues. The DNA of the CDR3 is TGTGCCAGCAGCCAAGAGACGGGGGGACGCTATGGCTACACCTTC. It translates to CASSQETGGRYGYTF.

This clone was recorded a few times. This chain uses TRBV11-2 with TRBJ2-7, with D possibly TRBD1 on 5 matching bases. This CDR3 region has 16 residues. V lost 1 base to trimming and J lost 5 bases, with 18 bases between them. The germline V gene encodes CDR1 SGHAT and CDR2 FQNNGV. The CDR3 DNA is TGTGCCAGCAGCTTAGTCCCGTTCGGACAAGGCCACGAGCAGTACTTC. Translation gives CASSLVPFGQGHEQYF.

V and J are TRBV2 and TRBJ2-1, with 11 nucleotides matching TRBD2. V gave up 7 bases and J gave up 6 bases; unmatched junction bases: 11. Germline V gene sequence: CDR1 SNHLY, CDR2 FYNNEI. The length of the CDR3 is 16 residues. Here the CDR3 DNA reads TGTGCCAGCAAGGGTAGCGGGGGGGCCCCCCTCAATGAGCAGTTCTTC. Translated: CASKGSGGAPLNEQFF.

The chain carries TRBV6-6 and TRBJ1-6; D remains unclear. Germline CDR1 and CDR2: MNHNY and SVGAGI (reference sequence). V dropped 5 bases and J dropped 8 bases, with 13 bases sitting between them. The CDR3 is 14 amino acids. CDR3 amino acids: CASSPGSLDSPLHF. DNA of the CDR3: TGTGCCAGCAGTCCCGGGTCCCTTGATTCACCCCTCCACTTT.

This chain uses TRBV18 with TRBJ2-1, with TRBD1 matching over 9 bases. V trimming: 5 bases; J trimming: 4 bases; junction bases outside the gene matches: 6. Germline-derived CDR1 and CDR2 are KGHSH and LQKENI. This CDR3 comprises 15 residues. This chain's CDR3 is CASSSAGTGYNEQFF. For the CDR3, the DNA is TGTGCCAGCTCATCAGCCGGGACAGGGTACAATGAGCAGTTCTTC.

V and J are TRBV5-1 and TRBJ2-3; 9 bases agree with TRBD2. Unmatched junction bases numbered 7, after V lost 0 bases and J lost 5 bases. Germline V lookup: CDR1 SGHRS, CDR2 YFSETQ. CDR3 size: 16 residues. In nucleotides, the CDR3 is TGCGCCAGCAGCTTGGGGGCTAGCGGGGAGGTAGATACGCAGTATTTT. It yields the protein CASSLGASGEVDTQYF. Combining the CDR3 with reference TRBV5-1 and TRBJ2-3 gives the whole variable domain KAGVTQTPRYLIKTRGQQVTLSCSPISGHRSVSWYQQTPGQGLQFLFEYFSETQRNKGNFPGRFSGRQFSNSRSEMNVSTLELGDSALYLCASSLGASGEVDTQYFGPGTRLTVL.

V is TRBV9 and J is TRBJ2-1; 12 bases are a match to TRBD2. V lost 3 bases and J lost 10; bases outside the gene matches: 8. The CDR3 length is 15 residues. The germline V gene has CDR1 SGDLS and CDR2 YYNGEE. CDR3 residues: CASSASGGAVDEQFF. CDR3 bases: TGTGCCAGCAGCGCTAGCGGGGGGGCCGTAGACGAGCAGTTCTTC.

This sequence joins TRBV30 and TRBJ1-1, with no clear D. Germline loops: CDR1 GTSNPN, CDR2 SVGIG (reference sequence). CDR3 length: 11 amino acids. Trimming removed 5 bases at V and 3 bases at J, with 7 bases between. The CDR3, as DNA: TGTGCCTGGGCGAGTTACACTGAAGCTTTCTTT. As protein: CAWASYTEAFF.

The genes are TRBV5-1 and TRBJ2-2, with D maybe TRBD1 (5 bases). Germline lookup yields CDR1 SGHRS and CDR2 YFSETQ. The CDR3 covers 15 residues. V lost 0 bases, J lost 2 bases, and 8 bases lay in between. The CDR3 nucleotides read TGCGCCAGCAGCTTGGAGGGGTACAACACCGGGGAGCTGTTTTTT. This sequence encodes CASSLEGYNTGELFF.

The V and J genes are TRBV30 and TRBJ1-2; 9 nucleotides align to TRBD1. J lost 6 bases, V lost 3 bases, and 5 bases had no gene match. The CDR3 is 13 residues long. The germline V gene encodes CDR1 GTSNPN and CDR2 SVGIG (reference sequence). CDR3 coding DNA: TGTGCCTGGAGATTTACAGGGGGCGATGGCTACACCTTC. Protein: CAWRFTGGDGYTF. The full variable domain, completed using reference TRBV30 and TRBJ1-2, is SQTIHQWPATLVQPVGSPLSLECTVEGTSNPNLYWYRQAAGRGLQLLFYSVGIGQISSEVPQNLSASRPQDRQFILSSKKLLLSDSGFYLCAWRFTGGDGYTFGSGTRLTVV.